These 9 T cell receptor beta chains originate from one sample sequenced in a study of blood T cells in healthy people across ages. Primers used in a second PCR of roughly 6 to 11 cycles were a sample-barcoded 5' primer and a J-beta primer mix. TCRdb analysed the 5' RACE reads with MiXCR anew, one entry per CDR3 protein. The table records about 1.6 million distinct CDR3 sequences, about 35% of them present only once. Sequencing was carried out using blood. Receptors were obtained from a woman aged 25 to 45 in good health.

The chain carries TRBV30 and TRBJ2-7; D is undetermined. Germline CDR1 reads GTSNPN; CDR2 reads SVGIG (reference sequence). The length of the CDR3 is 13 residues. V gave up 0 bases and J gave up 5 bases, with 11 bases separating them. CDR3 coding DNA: TGTGCCTGGAGTGTGGCGTTTTCCCACGAGCAGTACTTC. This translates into CAWSVAFSHEQYF.

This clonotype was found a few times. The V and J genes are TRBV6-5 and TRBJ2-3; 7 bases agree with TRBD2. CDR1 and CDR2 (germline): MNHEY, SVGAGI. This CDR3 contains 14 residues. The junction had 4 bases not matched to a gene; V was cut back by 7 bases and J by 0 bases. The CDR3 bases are TGTGCCAGCAAAGCGGGGCCTAGCACAGATACGCAGTATTTT. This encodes CASKAGPSTDTQYF.

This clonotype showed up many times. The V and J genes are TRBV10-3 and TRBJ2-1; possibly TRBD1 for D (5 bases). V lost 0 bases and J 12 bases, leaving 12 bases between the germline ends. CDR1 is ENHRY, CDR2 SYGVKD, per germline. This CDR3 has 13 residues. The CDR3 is CAISESERRGQFF. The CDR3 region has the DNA TGTGCCATCAGTGAGTCGGAAAGAAGGGGGCAGTTCTTC.

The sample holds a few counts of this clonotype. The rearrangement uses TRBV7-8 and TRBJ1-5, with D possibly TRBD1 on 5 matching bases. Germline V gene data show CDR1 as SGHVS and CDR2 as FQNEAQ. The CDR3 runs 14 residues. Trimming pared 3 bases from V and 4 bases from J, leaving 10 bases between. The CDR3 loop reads CASSLTENNQPQHF. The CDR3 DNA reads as TGTGCCAGCAGCTTGACAGAAAATAATCAGCCCCAGCATTTT. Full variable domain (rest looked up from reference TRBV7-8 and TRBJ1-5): GAGVSQSPRYKVAKRGQDVALRCDPISGHVSLFWYQQALGQGPEFLTYFQNEAQLDKSGLPSDRFFAERPEGSVSTLKIQRTQQEDSAVYLCASSLTENNQPQHFGDGTRLSIL.

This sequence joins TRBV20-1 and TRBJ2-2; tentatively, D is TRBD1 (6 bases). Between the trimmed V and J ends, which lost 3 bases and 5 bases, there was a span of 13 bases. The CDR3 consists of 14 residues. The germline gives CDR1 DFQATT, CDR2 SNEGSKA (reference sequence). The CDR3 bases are TGCAGTGCTAGTAGACAGGAAGCAACCGGGGAGCTGTTTTTT. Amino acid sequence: CSASRQEATGELFF.

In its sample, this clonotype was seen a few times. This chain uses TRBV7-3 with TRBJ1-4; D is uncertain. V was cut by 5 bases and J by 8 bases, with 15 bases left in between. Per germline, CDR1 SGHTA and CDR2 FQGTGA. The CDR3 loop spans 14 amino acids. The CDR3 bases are TGTGCCAGCAGCCCCAGTGGGGAGGACGAAAAACTGTTTTTT. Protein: CASSPSGEDEKLFF.

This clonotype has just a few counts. The CDR3 protein is CASSKLASGQMNTEAFF. Here the CDR3 DNA reads TGTGCCAGCAGCAAACTCGCCTCGGGACAGATGAACACTGAAGCTTTCTTT. The genes are TRBV21-1 and TRBJ1-1; TRBD1, the table's D call, was not compared with the DNA. TRBV21-1 is listed as a pseudogene. The CDR3 is made up of 17 amino acids.

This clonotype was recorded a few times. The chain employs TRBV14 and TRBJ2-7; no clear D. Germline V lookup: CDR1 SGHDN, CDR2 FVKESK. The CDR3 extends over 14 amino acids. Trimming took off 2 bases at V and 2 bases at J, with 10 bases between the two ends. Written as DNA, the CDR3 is TGTGCCAGCAGCCAAAGCTGGATGCCCTACGAGCAGTACTTC. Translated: CASSQSWMPYEQYF.

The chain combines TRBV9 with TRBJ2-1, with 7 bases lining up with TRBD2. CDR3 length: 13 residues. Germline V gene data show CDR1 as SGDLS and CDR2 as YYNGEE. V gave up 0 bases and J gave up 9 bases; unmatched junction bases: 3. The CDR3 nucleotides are TGTGCCAGCAGCGTAGACCCGGGGGGTGAGCAGTTCTTC. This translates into CASSVDPGGEQFF.